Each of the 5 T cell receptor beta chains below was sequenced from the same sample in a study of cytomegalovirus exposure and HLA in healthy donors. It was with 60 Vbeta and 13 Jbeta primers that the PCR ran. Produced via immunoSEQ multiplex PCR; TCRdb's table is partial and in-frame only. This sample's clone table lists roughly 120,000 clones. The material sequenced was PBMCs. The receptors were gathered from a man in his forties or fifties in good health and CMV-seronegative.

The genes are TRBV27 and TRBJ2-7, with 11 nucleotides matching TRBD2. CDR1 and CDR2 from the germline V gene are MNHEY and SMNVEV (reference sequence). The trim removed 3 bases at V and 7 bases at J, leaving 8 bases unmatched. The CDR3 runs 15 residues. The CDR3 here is CASSFQLAGEDEQYF. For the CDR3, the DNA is TGTGCCAGCAGTTTTCAACTAGCGGGAGAGGATGAGCAGTACTTC.

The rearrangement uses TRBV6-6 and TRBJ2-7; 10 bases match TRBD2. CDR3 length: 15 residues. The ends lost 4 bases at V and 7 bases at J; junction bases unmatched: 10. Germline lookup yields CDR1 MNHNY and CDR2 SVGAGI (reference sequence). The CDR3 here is CASSFLAGALREQYF. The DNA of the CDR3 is TGTGCCAGCAGTTTTCTAGCGGGAGCCCTTAGGGAGCAGTACTTC.

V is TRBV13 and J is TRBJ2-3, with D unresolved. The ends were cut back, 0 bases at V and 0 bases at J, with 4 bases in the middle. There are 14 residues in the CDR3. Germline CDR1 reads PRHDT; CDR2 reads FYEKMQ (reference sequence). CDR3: CASSLGVSTDTQYF. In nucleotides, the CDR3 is TGTGCCAGCAGCTTAGGCGTTAGCACAGATACGCAGTATTTT.

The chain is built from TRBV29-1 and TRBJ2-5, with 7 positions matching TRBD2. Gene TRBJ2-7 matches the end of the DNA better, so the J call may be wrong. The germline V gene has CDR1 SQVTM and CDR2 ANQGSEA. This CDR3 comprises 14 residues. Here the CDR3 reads CSVGLRTRPYEQYF. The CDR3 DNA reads TGCAGCGTTGGATTGAGGACTAGGCCCTACGAGCAGTACTTC.

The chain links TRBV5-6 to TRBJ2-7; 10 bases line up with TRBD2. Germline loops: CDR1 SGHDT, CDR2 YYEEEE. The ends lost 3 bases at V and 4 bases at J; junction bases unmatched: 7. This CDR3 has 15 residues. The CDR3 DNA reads TGTGCCAGCAGCTCGCTCCTAGCGGGAGTTTACGAGCAGTACTTC. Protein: CASSSLLAGVYEQYF.